Below are 15 T cell receptor beta chains sequenced from a single sample in a study of T cell responses to AZD1222 COVID-19 vaccine. Profiled with immunoSEQ multiplex PCR; TCRdb holds only in-frame clones, not every one. The sample holds tens of thousands of clones; approximately 83% are singletons and the top ten take 3.4%. This specimen consisted of peripheral blood, obtained 28 days after the second AZD1222 dose. These receptors were obtained from an adult who received the AZD1222 COVID-19 vaccine.

V and J are TRBV5-1 and TRBJ2-7, with D perhaps TRBD1 (6 bases). The V and J ends lost 4 bases and 7 bases respectively, with 9 bases between them. The CDR3 consists of 11 residues. CDR1 is SGHRS, CDR2 YFSETQ, per germline. The CDR3 loop reads CASSQDREQYF. The DNA of the CDR3 is TGCGCCAGCAGCCAAGACAGGGAGCAGTACTTC. Variable domain in full (rest from reference TRBV5-1 and TRBJ2-7): KAGVTQTPRYLIKTRGQQVTLSCSPISGHRSVSWYQQTPGQGLQFLFEYFSETQRNKGNFPGRFSGRQFSNSRSEMNVSTLELGDSALYLCASSQDREQYFGPGTRLTVT.

The chain links TRBV2 to TRBJ1-4; 7 bases align to TRBD1. The germline V gene has CDR1 SNHLY and CDR2 FYNNEI. V gave up 4 bases and J gave up 3 bases; unmatched junction bases: 5. The CDR3 extends over 15 amino acids. The CDR3 protein is CASSARQGANEKLFF. The DNA for the CDR3 is TGTGCCAGCAGTGCTAGACAGGGCGCTAATGAAAAACTGTTTTTT.

V gene TRBV12-3 or TRBV12-4 combines with J gene TRBJ2-1; D perhaps matches TRBD1 (7 bases). The V end was cut by 5 bases, the J end by 6 bases, with 11 bases between. The length of the CDR3 is 13 residues. The CDR3: CASSRQGGNEQFF. The CDR3 DNA follows: TGTGCCAGCAGTAGACAGGGAGGCAATGAGCAGTTCTTC.

This chain uses TRBV9 with TRBJ1-5; TRBD1 is a possible D gene (6 bases). CDR1 is SGDLS and CDR2 is YYNGEE in the germline V gene. The CDR3 is made up of 14 amino acids. Trimming cost V 4 bases and J 6 bases, with 14 bases left between them. As DNA, the CDR3 is TGTGCCAGCAGCCCTCCAGGGGCAGGTCAGCCCCAGCATTTT. Residues: CASSPPGAGQPQHF. Full variable domain (outside the CDR3, taken from reference TRBV9 and TRBJ1-5): DSGVTQTPKHLITATGQRVTLRCSPRSGDLSVYWYQQSLDQGLQFLIQYYNGEERAKGNILERFSAQQFPDLHSELNLSSLELGDSALYFCASSPPGAGQPQHFGDGTRLSIL.

The sample holds a few counts of this clone. The V gene is TRBV12-3 or TRBV12-4, the J gene TRBJ1-1; maybe TRBD1 (6 bases). V was trimmed by 5 bases and J by 4 bases, leaving 11 bases between them. The CDR3 runs 13 residues. The CDR3 bases are TGTGCCAGCAGTCCCCAACAGGGCACTGAAGCTTTCTTT. Translating gives CASSPQQGTEAFF.

This rearrangement joins TRBV19 to TRBJ2-2; D is unclear. V lost 1 base, J lost 5 bases, and 5 bases lay in between. Germline-derived CDR1 and CDR2 are LNHDA and SQIVND (reference sequence). The CDR3 contains 13 residues. The CDR3 loop is CASSIGRTGELFF. As DNA, the CDR3 is TGTGCCAGTAGTATAGGTAGGACCGGGGAGCTGTTTTTT.

The chain uses TRBV25-1 and TRBJ1-2; TRBD1 aligns across 10 bases. The V gene end was trimmed by 6 bases and the J gene end by 7 bases; junction bases not matched to a gene: 5. Germline-derived CDR1 and CDR2 are MGHDK and SYGVNS. This CDR3 region has 13 residues. CDR3 in amino acids: CASSLGTGAGYTF. CDR3 bases: TGTGCCAGCAGCCTAGGGACAGGGGCTGGCTACACCTTC.

The chain recombines TRBV3-1 (or the pseudogene TRBV3-2) with TRBJ1-2, with D possibly matching TRBD1 (5 bases). CDR1 is LGHDT, CDR2 YNNKEL, per germline (reference sequence). The CDR3 runs 15 residues. Trimming stripped 0 bases from V and 2 bases from J, with 10 bases between. CDR3 in DNA: TGTGCCAGCAGCCAAGAGGGGCTTTTAAACTATGGCTACACCTTC. Encoded protein: CASSQEGLLNYGYTF.

The chain is built from TRBV6-5 and TRBJ1-3; D is unclear. Germline lookup yields CDR1 MNHEY and CDR2 SVGAGI. The ends were cut back, 8 bases at V and 0 bases at J, with 8 bases in the middle. The CDR3 has 13 amino acids. CDR3 loop: CASSTDSGNTIYF. The DNA of the CDR3 is TGTGCCAGCTCGACCGACTCTGGAAACACCATATATTTT.

V usage is TRBV7-2 and J usage is TRBJ1-2, with TRBD1 as a possible D gene (5 bases). Per germline, CDR1 SGHTA and CDR2 FQGNSA. The CDR3 is 14 residues long. V lost 0 bases, J lost 6 bases, and 11 bases lay in between. CDR3 DNA sequence: TGTGCCAGCAGCTTAGCGCGTCAGGGCAATGGCTACACCTTC. The encoded protein is CASSLARQGNGYTF.

Remarks on this clone: Other DNA sequences within the sample encode an identical CDR3. The CDR3 loop is CASSYSASGSYEQYF. The CDR3, as DNA: TGTGCCAGCAGTTACTCGGCTAGCGGGAGCTACGAGCAGTACTTC. The chain couples TRBV6-2 or TRBV6-3 to TRBJ2-7; 10 bases are a match to TRBD2. The CDR3 has 15 residues. CDR1 MNHEY and CDR2 SVGEGT come from the germline V gene. Trimming took 0 bases from V and 3 from J; bases not matched to a gene: 2.

V usage is TRBV7-2 and J usage is TRBJ1-2, with 8 bases matching TRBD1. This CDR3 has 16 residues. Germline CDR1 is SGHTA and CDR2 is FQGNSA. V was pared by 7 bases and J by 0 bases, with 10 bases of the junction left unmatched. The CDR3 nucleotides read TGTGCCAGCAAAGAGGACAGGGTTTACACTAACTATGGCTACACCTTC. Its translation is CASKEDRVYTNYGYTF.

This chain links TRBV6-5 with TRBJ2-7; D is undetermined. V gave up 6 bases and J gave up 5 bases, with 8 bases separating them. The CDR3 loop spans 11 amino acids. Looked up from germline, CDR1 is MNHEY and CDR2 is SVGAGI. The CDR3 nucleotides are TGTGCCAGCAGGAGTGGGGACGAGCAGTACTTC. This gives the protein CASRSGDEQYF.

The V and J genes are TRBV30 and TRBJ1-6; no firm D call. Germline loops: CDR1 GTSNPN, CDR2 SVGIG (reference sequence). Trimming shortened V by 4 bases and J by 7 bases, and 17 bases separated the two germline ends. CDR3 length: 15 residues. For the CDR3, the DNA is TGTGCCTGGACCCGGACTGCGGGAAGCAATTCACCCCTCCACTTT. Its protein is CAWTRTAGSNSPLHF.

The V and J genes are TRBV10-1 and TRBJ1-1; D is possibly TRBD1 (5 bases). The CDR3 has 12 amino acids. Trimming took off 0 bases at V and 7 bases at J, with 6 bases between the two ends. Germline V gene sequence: CDR1 WNHNN, CDR2 SYGVQD (reference sequence). The CDR3 sequence is CASSESGVEAFF. The CDR3 DNA follows: TGCGCCAGCAGTGAGTCAGGGGTTGAAGCTTTCTTT.